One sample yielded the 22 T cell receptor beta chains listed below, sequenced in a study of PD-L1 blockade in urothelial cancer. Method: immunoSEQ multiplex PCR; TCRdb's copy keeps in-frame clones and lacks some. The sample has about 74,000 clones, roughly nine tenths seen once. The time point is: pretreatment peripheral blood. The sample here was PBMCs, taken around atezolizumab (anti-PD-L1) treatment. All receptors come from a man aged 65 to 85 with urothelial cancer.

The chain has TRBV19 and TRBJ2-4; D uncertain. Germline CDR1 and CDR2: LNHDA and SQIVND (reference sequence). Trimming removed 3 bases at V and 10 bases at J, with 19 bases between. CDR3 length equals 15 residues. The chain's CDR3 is CASSIMGRNQRIQYF. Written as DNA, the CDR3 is TGTGCCAGTAGTATTATGGGCCGCAACCAAAGGATTCAGTACTTC.

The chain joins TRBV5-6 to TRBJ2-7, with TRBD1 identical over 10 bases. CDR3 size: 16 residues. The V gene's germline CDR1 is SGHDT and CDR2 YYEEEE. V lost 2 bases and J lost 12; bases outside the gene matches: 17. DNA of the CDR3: TGTGCCAGCAGCTTCACGGCGGGACAGGGGATTATTGGGGGGTACTTC. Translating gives CASSFTAGQGIIGGYF.

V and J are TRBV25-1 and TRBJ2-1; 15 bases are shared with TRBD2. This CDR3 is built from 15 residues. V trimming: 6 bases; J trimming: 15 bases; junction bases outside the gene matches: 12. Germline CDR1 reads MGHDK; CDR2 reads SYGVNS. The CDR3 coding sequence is TGTGCCAGCAGCGAAACGGGGACTAGCGGGAGGTCGCGGTTCTTC. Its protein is CASSETGTSGRSRFF.

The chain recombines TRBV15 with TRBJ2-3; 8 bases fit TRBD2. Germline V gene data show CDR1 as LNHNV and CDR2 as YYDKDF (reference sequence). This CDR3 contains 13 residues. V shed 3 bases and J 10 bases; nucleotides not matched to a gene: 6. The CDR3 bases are TGTGCCACCAGCAGGGGACTAGTCGGTGCGCAGTATTTT. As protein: CATSRGLVGAQYF.

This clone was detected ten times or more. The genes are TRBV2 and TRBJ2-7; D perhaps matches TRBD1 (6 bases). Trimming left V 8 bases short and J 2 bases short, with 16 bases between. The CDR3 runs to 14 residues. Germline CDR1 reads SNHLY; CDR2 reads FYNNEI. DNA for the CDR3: TGTGCCAGCCTGACCTTGGGGGCAGCCTACGAGCAGTACTTC. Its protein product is CASLTLGAAYEQYF.

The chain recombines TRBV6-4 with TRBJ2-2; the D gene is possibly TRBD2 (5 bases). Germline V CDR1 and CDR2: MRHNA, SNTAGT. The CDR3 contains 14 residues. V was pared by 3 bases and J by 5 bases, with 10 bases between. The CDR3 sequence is CASSEEALTGELFF. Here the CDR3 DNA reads TGTGCCAGCAGTGAGGAGGCTTTGACCGGGGAGCTGTTTTTT.

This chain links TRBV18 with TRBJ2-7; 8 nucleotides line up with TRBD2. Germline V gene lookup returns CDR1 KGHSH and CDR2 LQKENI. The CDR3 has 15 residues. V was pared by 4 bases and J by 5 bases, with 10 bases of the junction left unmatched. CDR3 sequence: CASSLTSGAPHEQYF. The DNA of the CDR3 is TGTGCCAGCTCACTAACTAGCGGAGCACCCCACGAGCAGTACTTC.

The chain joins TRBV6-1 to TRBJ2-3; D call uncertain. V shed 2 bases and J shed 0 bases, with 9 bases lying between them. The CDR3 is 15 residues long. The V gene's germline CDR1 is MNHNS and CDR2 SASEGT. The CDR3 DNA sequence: TGTGCCAGCAGTGAACCTTACTCTAGCACAGATACGCAGTATTTT. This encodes CASSEPYSSTDTQYF.

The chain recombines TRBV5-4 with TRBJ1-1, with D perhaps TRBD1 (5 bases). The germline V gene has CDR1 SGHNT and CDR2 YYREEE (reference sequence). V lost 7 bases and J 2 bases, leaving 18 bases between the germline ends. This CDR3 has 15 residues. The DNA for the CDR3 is TGTGCCAGCTCCTCAACGAAGGGGACTAACACTGAAGCTTTCTTT. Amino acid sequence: CASSSTKGTNTEAFF.

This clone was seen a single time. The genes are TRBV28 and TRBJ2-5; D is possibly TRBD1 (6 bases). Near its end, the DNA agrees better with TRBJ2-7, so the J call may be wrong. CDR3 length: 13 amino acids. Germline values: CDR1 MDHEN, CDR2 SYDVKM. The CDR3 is CASSYRDFYEQYF. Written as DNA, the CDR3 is TGTGCCAGCAGCTACAGGGATTTCTACGAGCAGTACTTC.

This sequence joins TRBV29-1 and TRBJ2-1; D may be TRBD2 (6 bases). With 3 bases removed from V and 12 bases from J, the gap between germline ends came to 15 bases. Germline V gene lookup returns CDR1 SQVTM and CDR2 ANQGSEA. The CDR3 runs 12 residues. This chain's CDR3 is CSVDSRGRTQFF. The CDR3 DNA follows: TGCAGCGTTGATTCGCGGGGCCGGACGCAGTTCTTC.

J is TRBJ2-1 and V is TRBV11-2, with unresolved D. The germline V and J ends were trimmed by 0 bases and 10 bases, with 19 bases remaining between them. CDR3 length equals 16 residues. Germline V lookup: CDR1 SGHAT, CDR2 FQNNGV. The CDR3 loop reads CASSLEVFFGHREQFF. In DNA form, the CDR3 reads TGTGCCAGCAGCTTAGAAGTTTTTTTTGGGCACCGCGAGCAGTTCTTC.

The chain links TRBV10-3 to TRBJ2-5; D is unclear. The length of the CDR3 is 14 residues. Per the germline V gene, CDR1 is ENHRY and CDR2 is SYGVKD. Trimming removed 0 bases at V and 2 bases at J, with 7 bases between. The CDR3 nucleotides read TGTGCCATCAGTGAGTCCGGAGCGCAAGAGACCCAGTACTTC. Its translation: CAISESGAQETQYF.

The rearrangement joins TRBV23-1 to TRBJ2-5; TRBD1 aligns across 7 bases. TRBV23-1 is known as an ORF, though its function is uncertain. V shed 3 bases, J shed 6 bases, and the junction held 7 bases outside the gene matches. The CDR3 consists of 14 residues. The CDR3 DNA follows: TGCGCCAGCAGTCAGGCACAGGGGAAAAAGACCCAGTACTTC. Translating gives CASSQAQGKKTQYF.

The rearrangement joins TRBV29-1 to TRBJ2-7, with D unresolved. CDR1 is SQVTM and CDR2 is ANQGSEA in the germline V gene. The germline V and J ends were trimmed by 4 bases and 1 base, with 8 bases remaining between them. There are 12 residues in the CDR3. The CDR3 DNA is TGCAGCGTTGCTCTAAGTTCCTACGAGCAGTACTTC. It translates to CSVALSSYEQYF.

CDR3 loop: CASSFGGRYEQYF. DNA of the CDR3: TGTGCCAGCAGCTTTGGCGGGAGGTACGAGCAGTACTTC. J is TRBJ2-7 and V is TRBV7-2, with 8 bases aligning to TRBD2. V lost 3 bases and J lost 4; bases outside the gene matches: 2. The V gene's germline CDR1 is SGHTA and CDR2 FQGNSA. The CDR3 has 13 residues.

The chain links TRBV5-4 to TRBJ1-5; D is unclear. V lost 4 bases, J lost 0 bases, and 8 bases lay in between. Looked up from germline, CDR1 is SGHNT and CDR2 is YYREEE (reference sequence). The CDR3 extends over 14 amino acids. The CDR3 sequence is CASSLIGSNQPQHF. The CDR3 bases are TGTGCCAGCAGCCTCATCGGTAGCAATCAGCCCCAGCATTTT.

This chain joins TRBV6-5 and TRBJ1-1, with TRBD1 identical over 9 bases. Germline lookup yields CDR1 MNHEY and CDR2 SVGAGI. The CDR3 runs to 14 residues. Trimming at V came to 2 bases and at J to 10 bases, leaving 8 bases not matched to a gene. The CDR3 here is CASSYGTGGTVAFF. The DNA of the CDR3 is TGTGCCAGCAGTTACGGAACAGGGGGCACGGTAGCTTTCTTT.

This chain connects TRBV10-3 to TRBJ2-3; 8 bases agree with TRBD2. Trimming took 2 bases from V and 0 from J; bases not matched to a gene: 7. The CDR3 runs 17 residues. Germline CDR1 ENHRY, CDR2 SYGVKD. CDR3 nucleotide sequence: TGTGCCATCAGTGAGCTCTTACTAGCGGTTAGCACAGATACGCAGTATTTT. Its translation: CAISELLLAVSTDTQYF.

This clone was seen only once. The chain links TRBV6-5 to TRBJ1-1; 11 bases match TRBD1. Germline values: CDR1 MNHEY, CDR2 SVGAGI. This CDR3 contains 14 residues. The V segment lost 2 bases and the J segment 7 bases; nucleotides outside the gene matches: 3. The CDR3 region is CASSYGQGAGEAFF. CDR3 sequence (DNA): TGTGCCAGCAGTTACGGACAGGGGGCAGGTGAAGCTTTCTTT.

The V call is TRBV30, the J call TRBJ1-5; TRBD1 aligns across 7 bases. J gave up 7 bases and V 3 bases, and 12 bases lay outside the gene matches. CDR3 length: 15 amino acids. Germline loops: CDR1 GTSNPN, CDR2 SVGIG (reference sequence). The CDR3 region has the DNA TGTGCCTGGAGCGGCGGACAGGCCTCGGGACAGCCCCAGCATTTT. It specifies CAWSGGQASGQPQHF.

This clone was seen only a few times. The CDR3 DNA is TGTGCCAGCAGGACAGTTATGAACACTGAAGCTTTCTTT. It specifies CASRTVMNTEAFF. This chain joins TRBV6-5 and TRBJ1-1; the D gene is possibly TRBD1 (5 bases). Germline-derived CDR1 and CDR2 are MNHEY and SVGAGI. The CDR3 sequence is 13 residues long. V lost 6 bases to trimming and J lost 0 bases, with 8 bases between them.